What follows is one T cell receptor beta chain and its context. The specificity of this receptor is unknown. Base qualities were left out, and no much larger clone turns up one base away. Library generation was performed with the immunoSEQ multiplex PCR assay. On the study's bioinformatics: A statistical classification framework was built for diagnosing cytomegalovirus status from the catalog of TCR beta chain sequences. Here the immuneACCESS table is served through TCRdb, limited to in-frame sequences with V and J called. Missing clones are a known gap in these copies; in checked studies unresolved V genes cover under half, and the rest lacks a known reason. That table gives V, J and clone size, and the DNA gave D and trimming. The sample table records 200,000 or so clones; around 87% of these occur just once. More than 1.5% of the sample rests with the top ten. The data were obtained in a study of cytomegalovirus exposure and HLA in healthy donors listed by TCRdb under 2017. The study in broad terms: According to a later analysis, one platform produced both the roughly 120 validation repertoires and the approximately 670 repertoires of the first cohort. The study was designed to test whether signatures of past pathogen exposure could be identified by cataloging public T cell receptors. Along with the roughly 610-subject first cohort, a separate validation cohort of 120 different subjects was used. High-throughput TCR immunosequencing, statistical association of individual TCRs with disease status, and machine learning were combined to predict cytomegalovirus infection status.

From the germline V gene, CDR1 is MGHRA and CDR2 is YSYEKL. Cut back by 0 bases and 4 bases, the V and J ends lie 13 bases apart. There are 16 amino acids in the CDR3, from cysteine to phenylalanine inclusive. Only CDR3 DNA remains: 48 bases, in frame from the first base. What the work shows at the level of the full study, not this receptor alone: While some public TCRs were present in many individuals, most TCR sequences turned up only very rarely across donors. The classifier was reported to diagnose cytomegalovirus status with high specificity and sensitivity in both the original and validation cohorts. A total of fewer than 200 TCR beta chains were listed by the study as associated with cytomegalovirus. It was suggested by the authors that the approach could potentially be generalized to other disease states and immunological phenotypes. In a later analysis, TCRs clustered in the first cohort were found to also tend to co-occur in the roughly 130 validation repertoires, with 94% of cluster scores above 0. A later analysis lacked HLA typing for the validation cohort, so it scored co-occurrence in that cohort across all 120 or so repertoires. A few of the identified cytomegalovirus-associated TCR beta chains were confirmed in vitro to be specific for cytomegalovirus antigens.

The donors were included in the validation cohort of roughly 130 subjects, a group kept apart from the roughly 670-subject first cohort. The chain is made from TRBV4-1 and TRBJ2-1, and perhaps TRBD2 as D gene, on 7 matching bases. The sequenced sample was PBMCs. The receptor was derived from a woman younger than 35 in good health and CMV-seropositive. The sequenced DNA: TGCGCCAGCAGCCAAGATCCGGGGGGCCGTTACAATGAGCAGTTCTTC. Its product reads: CASSQDPGGRYNEQFF.